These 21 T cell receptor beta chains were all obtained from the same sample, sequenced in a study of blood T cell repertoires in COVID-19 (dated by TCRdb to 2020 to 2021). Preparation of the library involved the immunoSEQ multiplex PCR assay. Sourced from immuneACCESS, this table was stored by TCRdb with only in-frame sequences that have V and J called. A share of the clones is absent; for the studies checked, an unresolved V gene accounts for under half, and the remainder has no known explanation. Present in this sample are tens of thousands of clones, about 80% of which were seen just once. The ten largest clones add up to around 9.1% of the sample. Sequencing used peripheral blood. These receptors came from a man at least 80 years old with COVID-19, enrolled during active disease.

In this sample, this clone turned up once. This chain's CDR3 is CASRQGTEAFF. CDR3 bases: TGTGCCAGCAGGCAGGGGACGGAAGCTTTCTTT. V is TRBV2 and J is TRBJ1-1, with D possibly matching TRBD1 (6 bases). CDR1 and CDR2 from the germline V gene are SNHLY and FYNNEI. The CDR3 is made up of 11 amino acids. V lost 6 bases to trimming and J lost 8 bases, with 10 bases between them. Complete variable domain (other parts from reference TRBV2 and TRBJ1-1): EPEVTQTPSHQVTQMGQEVILRCVPISNHLYFYWYRQILGQKVEFLVSFYNNEISEKSEIFDDQFSVERPDGSNFTLKIRSTKLEDSAMYFCASRQGTEAFFGQGTRLTVV.

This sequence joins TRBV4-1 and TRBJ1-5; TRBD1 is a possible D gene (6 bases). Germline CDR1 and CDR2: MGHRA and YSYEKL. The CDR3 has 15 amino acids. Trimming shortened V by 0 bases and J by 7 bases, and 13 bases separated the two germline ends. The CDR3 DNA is TGCGCCAGCAGCCAAGAATTCAGGGGAAGACAGCCCCAGCATTTT. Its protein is CASSQEFRGRQPQHF.

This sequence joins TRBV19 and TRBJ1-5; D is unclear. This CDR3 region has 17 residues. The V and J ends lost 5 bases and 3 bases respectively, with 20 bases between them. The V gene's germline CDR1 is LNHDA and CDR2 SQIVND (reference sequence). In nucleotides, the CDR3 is TGTGCCAGTAGTCCCCCGGCTCGGAGCGGTCACAATCAGCCCCAGCATTTT. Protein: CASSPPARSGHNQPQHF.

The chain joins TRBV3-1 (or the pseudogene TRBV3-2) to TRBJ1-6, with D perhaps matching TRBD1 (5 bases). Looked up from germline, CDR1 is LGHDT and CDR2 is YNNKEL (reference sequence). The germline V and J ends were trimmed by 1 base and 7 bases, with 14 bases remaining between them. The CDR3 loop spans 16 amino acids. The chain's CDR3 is CASSQGGGAWNSPLHF. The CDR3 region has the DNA TGTGCCAGCAGCCAAGGGGGAGGGGCGTGGAATTCACCCCTCCACTTT.

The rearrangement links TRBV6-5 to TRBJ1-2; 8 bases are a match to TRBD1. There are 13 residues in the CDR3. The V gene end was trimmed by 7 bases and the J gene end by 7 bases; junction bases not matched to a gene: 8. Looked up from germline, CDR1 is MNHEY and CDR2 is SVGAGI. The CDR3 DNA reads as TGTGCCAGCATAGACAGGGGAGCGCGTGGCTACACCTTC. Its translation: CASIDRGARGYTF.

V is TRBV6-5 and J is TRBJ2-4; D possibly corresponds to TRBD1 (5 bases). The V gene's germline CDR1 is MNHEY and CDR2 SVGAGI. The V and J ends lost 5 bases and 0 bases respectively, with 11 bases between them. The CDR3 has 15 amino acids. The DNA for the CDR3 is TGTGCCAGCAGTAGAGGCGGACAAGCCAAAAACATTCAGTACTTC. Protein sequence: CASSRGGQAKNIQYF.

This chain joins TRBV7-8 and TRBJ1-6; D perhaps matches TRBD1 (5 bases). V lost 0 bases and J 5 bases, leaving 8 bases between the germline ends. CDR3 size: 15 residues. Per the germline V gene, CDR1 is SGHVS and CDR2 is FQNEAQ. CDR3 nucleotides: TGTGCCAGCAGCTTAGCGACGGGGGATAATTCACCCCTCCACTTT. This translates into CASSLATGDNSPLHF.

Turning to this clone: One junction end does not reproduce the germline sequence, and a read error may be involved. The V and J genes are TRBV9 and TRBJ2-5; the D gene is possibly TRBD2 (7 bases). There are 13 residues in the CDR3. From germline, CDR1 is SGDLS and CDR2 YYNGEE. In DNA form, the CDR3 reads TGTGCCAGCAGCCGCGGGGGCGGAGAGGCCCAGTACTTC. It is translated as CASSRGGGEAQYF.

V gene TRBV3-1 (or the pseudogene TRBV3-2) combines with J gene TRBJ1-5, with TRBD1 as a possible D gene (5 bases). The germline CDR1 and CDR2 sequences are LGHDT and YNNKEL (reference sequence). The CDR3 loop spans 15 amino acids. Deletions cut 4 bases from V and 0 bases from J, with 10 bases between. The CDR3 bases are TGTGCCAGCAGCCCAGAAGGACATAGCAATCAGCCCCAGCATTTT. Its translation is CASSPEGHSNQPQHF.

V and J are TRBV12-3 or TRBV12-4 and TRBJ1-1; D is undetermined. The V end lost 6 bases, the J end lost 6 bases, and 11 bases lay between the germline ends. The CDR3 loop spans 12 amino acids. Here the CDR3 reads CASSLRVAEAFF. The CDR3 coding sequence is TGTGCCAGCAGCTTACGCGTTGCTGAAGCTTTCTTT.

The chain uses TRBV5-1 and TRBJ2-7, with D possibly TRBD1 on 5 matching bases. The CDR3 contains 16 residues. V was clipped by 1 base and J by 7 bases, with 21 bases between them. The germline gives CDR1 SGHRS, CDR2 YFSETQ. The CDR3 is CASSLMPQGTSGEQYV. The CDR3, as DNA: TGCGCCAGCAGCTTGATGCCGCAGGGCACTTCTGGGGAGCAGTACGTC.

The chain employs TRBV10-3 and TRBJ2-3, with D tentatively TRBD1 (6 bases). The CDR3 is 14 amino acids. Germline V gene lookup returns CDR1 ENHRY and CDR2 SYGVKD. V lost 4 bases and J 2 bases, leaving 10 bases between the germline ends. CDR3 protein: CAISVTGTTDTQYF. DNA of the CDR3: TGTGCCATCAGTGTGACAGGAACCACAGATACGCAGTATTTT.

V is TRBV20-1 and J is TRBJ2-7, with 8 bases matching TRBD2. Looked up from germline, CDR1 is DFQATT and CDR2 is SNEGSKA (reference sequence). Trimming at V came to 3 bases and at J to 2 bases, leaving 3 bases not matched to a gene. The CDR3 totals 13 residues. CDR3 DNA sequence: TGCAGTGCTAGTCCGACTAGCGCCTACGAGCAGTACGTC. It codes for CSASPTSAYEQYV.

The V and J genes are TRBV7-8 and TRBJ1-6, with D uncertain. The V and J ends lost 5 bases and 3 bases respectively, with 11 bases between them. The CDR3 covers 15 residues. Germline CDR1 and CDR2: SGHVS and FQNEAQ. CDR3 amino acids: CASSPRRGYNSPLHF. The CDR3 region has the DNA TGTGCCAGCAGCCCACGTCGGGGCTATAATTCACCCCTCCACTTT. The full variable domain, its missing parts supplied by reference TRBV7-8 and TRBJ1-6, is GAGVSQSPRYKVAKRGQDVALRCDPISGHVSLFWYQQALGQGPEFLTYFQNEAQLDKSGLPSDRFFAERPEGSVSTLKIQRTQQEDSAVYLCASSPRRGYNSPLHFGNGTRLTVT.

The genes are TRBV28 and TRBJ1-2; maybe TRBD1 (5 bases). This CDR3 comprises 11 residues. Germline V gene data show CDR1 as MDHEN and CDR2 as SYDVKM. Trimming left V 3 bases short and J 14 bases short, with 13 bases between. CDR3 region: CASSFHLQETF. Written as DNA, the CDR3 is TGTGCCAGCAGTTTCCACTTACAGGAAACCTTC.

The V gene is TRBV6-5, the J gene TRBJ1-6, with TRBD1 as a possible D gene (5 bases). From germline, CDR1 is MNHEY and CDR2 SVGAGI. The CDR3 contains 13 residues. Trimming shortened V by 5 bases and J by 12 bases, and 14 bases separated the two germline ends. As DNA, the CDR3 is TGTGCCAGCAGTCTGGGGCAGGAGATACCCCTCCACTTT. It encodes CASSLGQEIPLHF.

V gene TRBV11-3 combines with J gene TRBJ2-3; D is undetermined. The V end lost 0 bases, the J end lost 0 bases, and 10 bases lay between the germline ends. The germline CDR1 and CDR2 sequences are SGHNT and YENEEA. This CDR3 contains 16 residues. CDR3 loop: CASSLDGARSTDTQYF. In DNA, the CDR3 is TGTGCCAGCAGCTTAGATGGTGCCAGGAGCACAGATACGCAGTATTTT.

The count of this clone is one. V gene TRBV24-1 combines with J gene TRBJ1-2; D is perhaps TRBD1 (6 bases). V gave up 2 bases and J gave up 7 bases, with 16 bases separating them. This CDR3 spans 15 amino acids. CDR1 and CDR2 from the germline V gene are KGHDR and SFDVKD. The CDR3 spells CATSDSRKGVIGYTF. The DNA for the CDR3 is TGTGCCACCAGTGATTCTCGGAAGGGGGTAATTGGCTACACCTTC.

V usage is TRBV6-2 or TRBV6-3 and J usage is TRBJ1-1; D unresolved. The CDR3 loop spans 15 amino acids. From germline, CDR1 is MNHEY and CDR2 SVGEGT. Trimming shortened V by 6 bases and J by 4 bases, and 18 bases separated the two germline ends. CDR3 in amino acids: CASSWARQLGTEAFF. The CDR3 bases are TGTGCCAGCAGCTGGGCGAGACAACTGGGCACTGAAGCTTTCTTT.

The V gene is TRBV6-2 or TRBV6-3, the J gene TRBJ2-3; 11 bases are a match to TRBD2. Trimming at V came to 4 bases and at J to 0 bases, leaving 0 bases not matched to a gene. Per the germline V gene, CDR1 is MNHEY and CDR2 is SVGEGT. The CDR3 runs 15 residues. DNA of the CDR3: TGTGCCAGCAGTTGGACTAGCGGGAGCACAGATACGCAGTATTTT. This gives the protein CASSWTSGSTDTQYF.

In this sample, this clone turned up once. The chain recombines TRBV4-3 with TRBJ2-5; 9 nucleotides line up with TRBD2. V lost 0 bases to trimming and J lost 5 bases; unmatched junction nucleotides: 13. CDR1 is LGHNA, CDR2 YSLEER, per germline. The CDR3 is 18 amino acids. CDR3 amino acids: CASSQDVRGRALAETQYF. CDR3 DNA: TGCGCCAGCAGCCAAGATGTGCGCGGGAGGGCCCTCGCTGAGACCCAGTACTTC.